These 23 T cell receptor beta chains were sequenced from one sample in a study of OX40 agonist ivuxolimab in advanced cancers. The data were produced by immunoSEQ multiplex PCR, yet TCRdb's version contains in-frame clones alone and is incomplete. This sample carries fewer than 70,000 clones, over 80% of them seen once, and the ten largest clones take roughly 4.1%. The material was CD4+ or CD8+ T cells sorted from blood, obtained in a trial of the OX40 agonist ivuxolimab. The receptors stem from an adult with an advanced solid tumor such as melanoma, head and neck, liver or kidney cancer.

The rearrangement joins TRBV11-2 to TRBJ2-6; the match to TRBD2 covers 7 bases. Germline loops: CDR1 SGHAT, CDR2 FQNNGV. After removal of 1 base from V and 0 bases from J, the junction contained 9 bases not matched to a gene. The CDR3 contains 19 residues. The CDR3 DNA reads TGTGCCAGCAGCTTAGTGGGAGGGGTAGCGGGCTCTGGGGCCAACGTCCTGACTTTC. Its protein product is CASSLVGGVAGSGANVLTF.

The V gene is TRBV7-2, the J gene TRBJ2-5; TRBD2 matches at 8 bases. This CDR3 comprises 17 residues. V gave up 1 base and J gave up 0 bases; unmatched junction bases: 7. CDR1 and CDR2 from the germline V gene are SGHTA and FQGNSA. The CDR3 bases are TGTGCCAGCAGCTTAGGGTGGTCGGGGGGGTACCAAGAGACCCAGTACTTC. Translation gives CASSLGWSGGYQETQYF. Full variable domain (missing parts from reference TRBV7-2 and TRBJ2-5): GAGVSQSPSNKVTEKGKDVELRCDPISGHTALYWYRQSLGQGLEFLIYFQGNSAPDKSGLPSDRFSAERTGGSVSTLTIQRTQQEDSAVYLCASSLGWSGGYQETQYFGPGTRLLVL.

This chain uses TRBV18 with TRBJ2-5, with 7 bases that match TRBD1. CDR3 length: 14 residues. CDR1 KGHSH and CDR2 LQKENI come from the germline V gene. V was pared by 4 bases and J by 5 bases, with 7 bases of the junction left unmatched. The CDR3 DNA is TGTGCCAGCTCACTGACAGGGCTGGGGGAGACCCAGTACTTC. Translation gives CASSLTGLGETQYF.

The chain couples TRBV7-9 to TRBJ1-3; unclear D gene. CDR3 length: 16 amino acids. CDR1 is SEHNR, CDR2 FQNEAQ, per germline (reference sequence). V was cut by 1 base and J by 0 bases, with 10 bases left in between. For the CDR3, the DNA is TGTGCCAGCAGCTTAGTGGGAACAGACTCTGGAAACACCATATATTTT. Translating gives CASSLVGTDSGNTIYF.

The chain links TRBV19 to TRBJ2-2; D may match TRBD1 or TRBD2 (5 bases each). Germline loops: CDR1 LNHDA, CDR2 SQIVND (reference sequence). The germline V and J ends were trimmed by 5 bases and 10 bases, with 14 bases remaining between them. This CDR3 is 13 amino acids long. The CDR3 DNA follows: TGTGCCAGTAGTGGGGGTCGGGGTGTGGAGCTGTTTTTT. It specifies CASSGGRGVELFF.

CDR3 DNA: TGTGCCAGCAGTTGCCTCGAGGTGCATACCTACGAGCAGTACGTC. It translates to CASSCLEVHTYEQYV. The V call is TRBV27, the J call TRBJ2-7; D not resolved. Trimming removed 4 bases at V and 2 bases at J, with 15 bases between. Germline V gene sequence: CDR1 MNHEY, CDR2 SMNVEV (reference sequence). The CDR3 covers 15 residues.

This clone has a handful of counts. The chain carries TRBV25-1 and TRBJ2-2; no clear D. This CDR3 is 16 amino acids long. V was trimmed by 0 bases and J by 0 bases, leaving 8 bases between them. Germline V CDR1 and CDR2: MGHDK, SYGVNS. For the CDR3, the DNA is TGTGCCAGCAGTGAATATTACATCGCGAACACCGGGGAGCTGTTTTTT. Encoded protein: CASSEYYIANTGELFF.

This chain joins TRBV2 and TRBJ2-1; D is undetermined. V was shortened by 0 bases and J by 2 bases, with 8 bases between the two germline ends. The CDR3 has 15 amino acids. CDR1 and CDR2 from the germline V gene are SNHLY and FYNNEI. CDR3 sequence: CASSEAGNPYNEQFF. CDR3 in DNA: TGTGCCAGCAGTGAAGCAGGTAATCCCTACAATGAGCAGTTCTTC.

V and J are TRBV29-1 and TRBJ2-7; no clear D gene. Germline V lookup: CDR1 SQVTM, CDR2 ANQGSEA. V was cut by 5 bases and J by 4 bases, with 12 bases left in between. The CDR3 totals 12 residues. CDR3 protein: CSVPGVGYEQYF. CDR3 nucleotides: TGCAGCGTTCCTGGTGTCGGGTACGAGCAGTACTTC.

V is TRBV19 and J is TRBJ1-6, with unresolved D. V was trimmed by 5 bases and J by 7 bases, leaving 6 bases between them. The CDR3 length is 12 residues. Germline-derived CDR1 and CDR2 are LNHDA and SQIVND (reference sequence). DNA of the CDR3: TGTGCCAGTAGTGATATAAATTCACCCCTCCACTTT. The encoded protein is CASSDINSPLHF. Full variable domain (remainder filled in from reference TRBV19 and TRBJ1-6): DGGITQSPKYLFRKEGQNVTLSCEQNLNHDAMYWYRQDPGQGLRLIYYSQIVNDFQKGDIAEGYSVSREKKESFPLTVTSAQKNPTAFYLCASSDINSPLHFGNGTRLTVT.

The chain uses TRBV5-4 and TRBJ2-7; D remains ambiguous. The CDR3 length is 14 residues. V lost 4 bases to trimming and J lost 3 bases, with 14 bases between them. CDR1 and CDR2 (germline): SGHNT, YYREEE (reference sequence). In nucleotides, the CDR3 is TGTGCCAGCAGCCTCAACTCGGAATTCTACGAGCAGTACGTC. Translating it yields CASSLNSEFYEQYV.

This clone was observed once. This chain joins TRBV6-5 and TRBJ2-1; 9 positions match TRBD1. CDR3 length equals 15 residues. V was clipped by 7 bases and J by 1 base; unmatched bases: 5. The V gene's germline CDR1 is MNHEY and CDR2 SVGAGI. The CDR3 DNA reads as TGTGCCAGCAAGAGTGGACAGGGGTCCTACAATGAGCAGTTCTTC. It specifies CASKSGQGSYNEQFF.

The chain combines TRBV6-5 with TRBJ2-3; 9 positions match TRBD2. The V gene's germline CDR1 is MNHEY and CDR2 SVGAGI. This CDR3 region has 16 residues. Trimming removed 2 bases from V and 2 bases from J; junction bases left unmatched: 5. Here the CDR3 DNA reads TGTGCCAGCAGTTACGGGCTAGCGGGGCTCACAGATACGCAGTATTTT. Its protein is CASSYGLAGLTDTQYF.

V usage is TRBV4-3 and J usage is TRBJ1-3; the D gene is possibly TRBD1 (5 bases). V dropped 0 bases and J dropped 0 bases, with 15 bases sitting between them. The germline V gene has CDR1 LGHNA and CDR2 YSLEER. CDR3 size: 18 residues. CDR3 bases: TGCGCCAGCAGCCAAGATCCGGCAGGGACTCACTCTGGAAACACCATATATTTT. Translation gives CASSQDPAGTHSGNTIYF.

This rearrangement joins TRBV27 to TRBJ2-7; D ambiguous. Germline CDR1 MNHEY, CDR2 SMNVEV (reference sequence). The CDR3 sequence is 15 residues long. The V and J ends lost 4 bases and 6 bases respectively, with 19 bases between them. The DNA for the CDR3 is TGTGCCAGCAGTTCCCTGCCTTTCGTGGTCGGCGAGCAGTACTTC. Its translation is CASSSLPFVVGEQYF.

The V gene is TRBV4-3, the J gene TRBJ2-7; TRBD2 matches at 10 bases. Germline trimming cut 2 bases from V and 0 bases from J; bases unmatched to any gene: 4. This CDR3 has 16 amino acids. CDR1 and CDR2 from the germline V gene are LGHNA and YSLEER. In nucleotides, the CDR3 is TGCGCCAGCAGCCAACGATCTAGCGGGAGCTCCTACGAGCAGTACTTC. It encodes CASSQRSSGSSYEQYF.

The chain combines TRBV7-6 with TRBJ2-3; the D gene is possibly TRBD2 (6 bases). Germline loops: CDR1 SGHVS, CDR2 FNYEAQ. CDR3 length: 15 residues. V shed 6 bases and J shed 3 bases, with 16 bases lying between them. CDR3 bases: TGTGCCAGCAGAGAGAGCGGGCTCCAAACAGATACGCAGTATTTT. Protein sequence: CASRESGLQTDTQYF.

Worth noting for this clone: Additional DNA sequences in this sample encode the identical CDR3. The rearrangement joins TRBV11-3 to TRBJ2-5; D unresolved. The CDR3 length is 13 residues. Germline CDR1 SGHNT, CDR2 YENEEA. Deletions cut 4 bases from V and 3 bases from J, with 9 bases between. The CDR3: CASSSRGEETQYF. CDR3 sequence (DNA): TGTGCCAGCAGCTCTCGTGGGGAAGAGACCCAGTACTTC.

The rearrangement links TRBV5-1 to TRBJ2-7, with D unresolved. The CDR3 covers 14 residues. Germline CDR1 SGHRS, CDR2 YFSETQ. The ends were cut back, 1 base at V and 3 bases at J, with 11 bases in the middle. The CDR3 here is CASSLKVVNYEQYV. The CDR3 coding sequence is TGCGCCAGCAGCTTGAAGGTCGTCAACTACGAGCAGTACGTC.

CDR3 DNA: TGTGCCAGCAGCTTAGAAGGCCATGGCTACACCTTC. Its protein is CASSLEGHGYTF. The chain employs TRBV7-9 and TRBJ1-2; no definite D call. Germline V gene data show CDR1 as SEHNR and CDR2 as FQNEAQ (reference sequence). The ends were cut back, 1 base at V and 6 bases at J, with 6 bases in the middle. The CDR3 is 12 amino acids.

The genes are TRBV7-3 and TRBJ2-1; D gene uncertain. The germline V gene has CDR1 SGHTA and CDR2 FQGTGA. The CDR3 contains 14 residues. The V and J ends lost 1 base and 2 bases respectively, with 6 bases between them. CDR3 in amino acids: CASSLSNAYNEQFF. In nucleotides, the CDR3 is TGTGCCAGCAGCTTAAGTAACGCCTACAATGAGCAGTTCTTC.

This chain links TRBV6-6 with TRBJ2-7; no clear D. Germline V gene lookup returns CDR1 MNHNY and CDR2 SVGAGI (reference sequence). This CDR3 spans 10 amino acids. V lost 6 bases and J lost 3, with 3 bases in between. CDR3 loop: CASRHYEQYF. DNA for the CDR3: TGTGCCAGCAGACACTACGAGCAGTACTTC.

The chain combines TRBV19 with TRBJ1-5; D perhaps matches TRBD1 (5 bases). CDR3 length: 15 residues. Germline V CDR1 and CDR2: LNHDA, SQIVND (reference sequence). Trimming took 2 bases from V and 5 from J, leaving 13 bases between them. DNA of the CDR3: TGTGCCAGTAGTATAATTGGGGGTAAAGATCAGCCCCAGCATTTT. It translates to CASSIIGGKDQPQHF.